This T cell receptor beta chain was retrieved from a study of memory CD4+ T cells and cytomegalovirus serostatus. Study-wide points: Each of approximately 70 CMV-associated TCRbeta sequences occurred in one to five individuals.

Single viable CD3+CD4+CD8-CD45RO+ cells were sorted as the memory CD4+ T cells. Donors' CMV status reflects serum IgG against pp150, pp28, p38, p52. On this clone: Its antigen remains unidentified.

The CDR3 contains 17 residues. J was trimmed by 1 base and V by 4 bases; bases with no gene match: 9. Looked up from germline, CDR1 is SNHLY and CDR2 is FYNNEI. Methods used by the authors: After removing out-of-frame reads, 2.3 million or so distinct TCRbeta sequences remained. Produced via immunoSEQ multiplex PCR; TCRdb's table is partial and in-frame only. The V and J calls and clone size come from that table; D and trimming were worked out from the DNA. The sample yields about 48,000 clones, around 80% seen once. The sequenced sample consisted of memory CD4+ T cells from blood. The receptor's source is an adult in good health and CMV-seronegative. The V and J genes are TRBV2 and TRBJ2-3, with TRBD1 matching 9 bases. The CDR3 coding sequence is TGTGCCAGCAGTGCACATTCTTGGGACAGGGGCACAGATACGCAGTATTTT. Its translation is CASSAHSWDRGTDTQYF.